This T cell receptor beta chain was sequenced during a study of vaccination effects on CD4 cells after COVID-19. Libraries were prepared by immunoSEQ multiplex PCR; TCRdb keeps only in-frame clonotypes and omits some of them. The data hold under 80,000 clones, with around four fifths observed a single time. This clone was seen only once. Its antigen is undetermined. Germline CDR1 reads MNHNS; CDR2 reads SASEGT. This CDR3 region has 18 residues. Trimming took 3 bases from V and 3 from J; bases not matched to a gene: 8. After expansion with viral peptide pools in the ViraFEST assay, antigen-specific CD4+ T cells were sequenced. Once cultured for 10 to 11 days, the cells underwent separation to obtain CD4+ T cells. Participants each got two BNT162b2 or mRNA-1273 vaccine doses. Cultures used a few million PBMC per well, 7.5 to 10 IU/ml IL-2 and about 10 ug/ml peptides.

Sequencing was performed on CD4+ T cells from PBMCs cultured with HCoV-229E spike peptides, taken after COVID-19 vaccination. The clonotype originates from a human donor who received a COVID-19 vaccine. The V gene is TRBV6-1, the J gene TRBJ2-7; TRBD2 agrees at 16 bases. This CDR3 is CASSEGLAGGPVHYEQYV. The CDR3 nucleotides read TGTGCCAGCAGTGAGGGACTAGCGGGGGGGCCGGTCCACTACGAGCAGTACGTC.